The rows below give T cell receptor beta chains drawn from one sample of a study of cytomegalovirus exposure and HLA in healthy donors. Assay used: immunoSEQ multiplex PCR; TCRdb lists only in-frame clones, some missing. Of roughly 350,000 clones listed, just over 85% are singletons. Sequenced sample: PBMCs. Receptor source: a woman younger than 30 in good health and CMV-seronegative. Both conserved end residues are part of each CDR3. Fields, in order: V gene, J gene, D gene, clone size, CDR3 protein, CDR3 DNA. D genes are given only for firm matches. Clone size appears in some rows only: once, few, many, or a class for an expanded clone.

v_call: TRBV7-8; j_call: TRBJ2-2; d_call: TRBD2; clone_size: -; cdr3_aa: CASSLVGLAGAGELFF; cdr3_nt: TGTGCCAGCAGCTTAGTGGGACTAGCGGGAGCCGGGGAGCTGTTTTTT
v_call: TRBV7-2; j_call: TRBJ2-7; d_call: TRBD1; clone_size: once; cdr3_aa: CASSRTGTGYEQYF; cdr3_nt: TGTGCCAGCAGTCGAACCGGGACAGGCTACGAGCAGTACTTC
v_call: TRBV5-1; j_call: TRBJ2-7; d_call: -; clone_size: -; cdr3_aa: CASSLGQIYEQYF; cdr3_nt: TGCGCCAGCAGCTTGGGGCAAATCTACGAGCAGTACTTC
v_call: TRBV29-1; j_call: TRBJ2-5; d_call: TRBD2; clone_size: -; cdr3_aa: CSVGTSGGETQYF; cdr3_nt: TGCAGCGTGGGGACTAGCGGGGGGGAGACCCAGTACTTC
v_call: TRBV11-3; j_call: TRBJ2-1; d_call: -; clone_size: -; cdr3_aa: CASSLEGGNEQFF; cdr3_nt: TGTGCCAGCAGCTTAGAGGGGGGTAATGAGCAGTTCTTC
v_call: TRBV2; j_call: TRBJ1-5; d_call: TRBD1; clone_size: -; cdr3_aa: CASSGTGGNQPQHF; cdr3_nt: TGTGCCAGCAGCGGGACAGGGGGCAATCAGCCCCAGCATTTT
v_call: TRBV28; j_call: TRBJ2-2; d_call: -; clone_size: -; cdr3_aa: CASSLGQANTGELFF; cdr3_nt: TGTGCCAGCAGTTTGGGCCAGGCCAACACCGGGGAGCTGTTTTTT
v_call: TRBV5-6; j_call: TRBJ2-7; d_call: -; clone_size: -; cdr3_aa: CASSWGDTPGGEQYF; cdr3_nt: TGTGCCAGCAGCTGGGGGGACACCCCGGGAGGCGAGCAGTACTTC
v_call: TRBV28; j_call: TRBJ2-7; d_call: -; clone_size: once; cdr3_aa: CASSLGAKEQYF; cdr3_nt: TGTGCCAGCAGTTTGGGGGCGAAGGAGCAGTACTTC
v_call: TRBV7-8; j_call: TRBJ1-2; d_call: TRBD1; clone_size: -; cdr3_aa: CASSRGQGYGYTF; cdr3_nt: TGTGCCAGCAGCCGCGGACAGGGTTATGGCTACACCTTC
v_call: TRBV7-2; j_call: TRBJ2-1; d_call: TRBD1; clone_size: -; cdr3_aa: CASSLQPGTGTNEQFF; cdr3_nt: TGTGCCAGCAGCTTACAGCCCGGGACAGGGACCAATGAGCAGTTCTTC
v_call: TRBV4-2; j_call: TRBJ1-3; d_call: -; clone_size: few; cdr3_aa: CASSQEGGLANSGNTIYF; cdr3_nt: TGTGCCAGCAGCCAAGAGGGAGGCCTGGCGAACTCTGGAAACACCATATATTTT
v_call: TRBV6-5; j_call: TRBJ2-6; d_call: -; clone_size: -; cdr3_aa: CASSYGTGANVLTF; cdr3_nt: TGTGCCAGCAGTTACGGGACAGGGGCCAACGTCCTGACTTTC
v_call: TRBV6-4; j_call: TRBJ1-5; d_call: -; clone_size: once; cdr3_aa: CASSVNRDVNQPQHF; cdr3_nt: TGTGCCAGCAGTGTGAACAGGGATGTCAATCAGCCCCAGCATTTT
v_call: TRBV7-3; j_call: TRBJ1-2; d_call: -; clone_size: -; cdr3_aa: CASSLMGNGYGYTF; cdr3_nt: TGTGCCAGCAGCTTAATGGGCAACGGCTATGGCTACACCTTC
v_call: TRBV11-3; j_call: TRBJ2-5; d_call: -; clone_size: -; cdr3_aa: CASSLNLEETQYF; cdr3_nt: TGTGCCAGCAGCTTAAACTTAGAAGAGACCCAGTACTTC
v_call: TRBV6-1; j_call: TRBJ1-5; d_call: -; clone_size: -; cdr3_aa: CATATYSNQPQHF; cdr3_nt: TGTGCCACCGCAACTTATAGCAATCAGCCCCAGCATTTT
v_call: TRBV27; j_call: TRBJ2-1; d_call: TRBD2; clone_size: -; cdr3_aa: CASSPLLTGGWQFF; cdr3_nt: TGTGCCAGCAGTCCGCTACTCACGGGAGGCTGGCAGTTCTTC
v_call: TRBV6-6; j_call: TRBJ2-5; d_call: -; clone_size: -; cdr3_aa: CASSYSGQLETQYF; cdr3_nt: TGTGCCAGCAGTTACTCGGGGCAGTTGGAGACCCAGTACTTC
v_call: TRBV2; j_call: TRBJ1-1; d_call: -; clone_size: -; cdr3_aa: CASPDRLNTEAFF; cdr3_nt: TGTGCCAGCCCAGACAGACTGAACACTGAAGCTTTCTTT
v_call: TRBV5-6; j_call: TRBJ2-5; d_call: -; clone_size: -; cdr3_aa: CASSLGADAIQETQYF; cdr3_nt: TGTGCCAGCAGCTTGGGTGCTGATGCGATACAAGAGACCCAGTACTTC
v_call: TRBV6-1; j_call: TRBJ2-7; d_call: TRBD2; clone_size: -; cdr3_aa: CASRRLAGDGEQYF; cdr3_nt: TGTGCCAGCAGGAGACTAGCGGGAGATGGCGAGCAGTACTTC
v_call: TRBV2; j_call: TRBJ2-3; d_call: -; clone_size: -; cdr3_aa: CASSYTDTQYF; cdr3_nt: TGTGCCAGCAGTTATACAGATACGCAGTATTTT
v_call: TRBV6-5; j_call: TRBJ1-2; d_call: TRBD1; clone_size: -; cdr3_aa: CASSLHTRQGVGYTF; cdr3_nt: TGTGCCAGCAGCTTACACACCCGACAGGGCGTTGGCTACACCTTC
v_call: TRBV2; j_call: TRBJ2-3; d_call: TRBD1; clone_size: -; cdr3_aa: CATARDSGSSTDTQYF; cdr3_nt: TGTGCCACCGCCCGGGACAGCGGATCTAGCACAGATACGCAGTATTTT
v_call: TRBV2; j_call: TRBJ2-5; d_call: -; clone_size: -; cdr3_aa: CASSEDWEGGQETQYF; cdr3_nt: TGTGCCAGCAGTGAAGATTGGGAAGGGGGTCAGGAGACCCAGTACTTC
v_call: TRBV4-3; j_call: TRBJ2-1; d_call: TRBD2; clone_size: -; cdr3_aa: CASSQDRFRLAYVFDEQFF; cdr3_nt: TGCGCCAGCAGCCAAGATCGATTTAGACTAGCGTATGTATTCGATGAGCAGTTCTTC
v_call: TRBV5-1; j_call: TRBJ2-3; d_call: TRBD2; clone_size: -; cdr3_aa: CASSSGLAGYADTQYF; cdr3_nt: TGCGCCAGCAGCTCCGGACTAGCGGGATACGCAGATACGCAGTATTTT
v_call: TRBV28; j_call: TRBJ2-6; d_call: -; clone_size: -; cdr3_aa: CASRRGVSGANVLTF; cdr3_nt: TGTGCCAGCAGGAGAGGCGTGTCAGGGGCCAACGTCCTGACTTTC
v_call: TRBV30; j_call: TRBJ2-7; d_call: -; clone_size: -; cdr3_aa: CAWSVLGGEQYF; cdr3_nt: TGTGCCTGGAGTGTACTAGGGGGCGAGCAGTACTTC
v_call: TRBV11-2; j_call: TRBJ1-1; d_call: -; clone_size: -; cdr3_aa: CASSLDTGTEAFF; cdr3_nt: TGTGCCAGCAGCTTAGATACAGGAACTGAAGCTTTCTTT
v_call: TRBV7-3; j_call: TRBJ2-7; d_call: TRBD2; clone_size: -; cdr3_aa: CASSSWGGNEQYF; cdr3_nt: TGTGCCAGCAGCTCGTGGGGAGGGAACGAGCAGTACTTC
v_call: TRBV10-3; j_call: TRBJ2-1; d_call: TRBD2; clone_size: -; cdr3_aa: CAISSGTSVPNEQFF; cdr3_nt: TGTGCCATCAGCTCCGGGACTAGCGTACCCAATGAGCAGTTCTTC
v_call: TRBV25-1; j_call: TRBJ2-1; d_call: TRBD1; clone_size: -; cdr3_aa: CASSPTGVSYNEQFF; cdr3_nt: TGTGCCAGCAGTCCAACAGGGGTCTCCTACAATGAGCAGTTCTTC
v_call: TRBV6-5; j_call: TRBJ1-2; d_call: -; clone_size: -; cdr3_aa: CASKQGTWDVYGYTF; cdr3_nt: TGTGCCAGCAAGCAGGGGACATGGGACGTCTATGGCTACACCTTC
v_call: TRBV28; j_call: TRBJ2-4; d_call: -; clone_size: -; cdr3_aa: CASSPPGDGAKNIQYF; cdr3_nt: TGTGCCAGCAGCCCTCCAGGGGATGGGGCCAAAAACATTCAGTACTTC
v_call: TRBV19; j_call: TRBJ1-4; d_call: -; clone_size: -; cdr3_aa: CASSKVPGSASEKLFF; cdr3_nt: TGTGCCAGTAGTAAAGTGCCGGGATCGGCCTCTGAAAAACTGTTTTTT
v_call: TRBV7-9; j_call: TRBJ2-3; d_call: -; clone_size: few; cdr3_aa: CASTLIGSTDTQYF; cdr3_nt: TGTGCCAGCACCCTGATCGGTTCAACAGATACGCAGTATTTT
v_call: TRBV2; j_call: TRBJ2-4; d_call: TRBD1; clone_size: -; cdr3_aa: CASYRGEAKNIQYF; cdr3_nt: TGTGCCAGCTACAGGGGCGAGGCCAAAAACATTCAGTACTTC
v_call: TRBV18; j_call: TRBJ2-1; d_call: TRBD2; clone_size: once; cdr3_aa: CASSPWDYTYNEQFF; cdr3_nt: TGTGCCAGCTCACCCTGGGACTACACCTACAATGAGCAGTTCTTC
v_call: TRBV7-3; j_call: TRBJ2-5; d_call: -; clone_size: -; cdr3_aa: CASSLSLGDQETQYF; cdr3_nt: TGTGCCAGCAGCTTATCGCTCGGGGATCAAGAGACCCAGTACTTC
v_call: TRBV5-8; j_call: TRBJ2-5; d_call: -; clone_size: -; cdr3_aa: CASTFQETQYF; cdr3_nt: TGTGCCAGCACTTTCCAAGAGACCCAGTACTTC
v_call: TRBV4-3; j_call: TRBJ2-1; d_call: -; clone_size: once; cdr3_aa: CASSQEQGSYNEQFF; cdr3_nt: TGCGCCAGCAGCCAAGAGCAGGGCTCCTACAATGAGCAGTTCTTC
v_call: TRBV18; j_call: TRBJ1-5; d_call: -; clone_size: -; cdr3_aa: CASSPVRVTGNQPQHF; cdr3_nt: TGTGCCAGCTCACCAGTCCGGGTGACTGGCAATCAGCCCCAGCATTTT
v_call: TRBV9; j_call: TRBJ2-5; d_call: TRBD2; clone_size: -; cdr3_aa: CASSVSSGQETQYF; cdr3_nt: TGTGCCAGCAGCGTTTCTAGCGGCCAAGAGACCCAGTACTTC
v_call: TRBV19; j_call: TRBJ1-1; d_call: -; clone_size: -; cdr3_aa: CASTEGGQAFF; cdr3_nt: TGTGCCAGTACCGAGGGCGGGCAAGCTTTCTTT
v_call: TRBV30; j_call: TRBJ2-7; d_call: TRBD1; clone_size: few; cdr3_aa: CAWSVKGASYEQYF; cdr3_nt: TGTGCCTGGAGTGTAAAGGGGGCGTCCTACGAGCAGTACTTC
v_call: TRBV27; j_call: TRBJ1-2; d_call: -; clone_size: -; cdr3_aa: CASSLAGVEGGYTF; cdr3_nt: TGTGCCAGCAGTTTGGCGGGGGTGGAGGGTGGCTACACCTTC
v_call: TRBV6-5; j_call: TRBJ1-1; d_call: -; clone_size: -; cdr3_aa: CASSYSMLAATEAFF; cdr3_nt: TGTGCCAGCAGTTACTCGATGCTGGCGGCCACTGAAGCTTTCTTT
v_call: TRBV5-5; j_call: TRBJ2-1; d_call: TRBD2; clone_size: -; cdr3_aa: CASSLAWEREIAFF; cdr3_nt: TGTGCCAGCAGCTTGGCCTGGGAGCGGGAGATCGCGTTCTTC
v_call: TRBV7-8; j_call: TRBJ2-1; d_call: TRBD1; clone_size: -; cdr3_aa: CASSSRTGTNNEQFF; cdr3_nt: TGTGCCAGCAGCTCTCGGACAGGGACCAACAATGAGCAGTTCTTC
v_call: TRBV6-5; j_call: TRBJ1-5; d_call: -; clone_size: -; cdr3_aa: CASSPDTQSNQPQHF; cdr3_nt: TGTGCCAGCAGTCCTGACACACAAAGCAATCAGCCCCAGCATTTT
v_call: TRBV6-5; j_call: TRBJ2-3; d_call: -; clone_size: -; cdr3_aa: CASSSASDRIADTQYF; cdr3_nt: TGTGCCAGCAGTTCGGCTAGCGATCGGATCGCAGATACGCAGTATTTT